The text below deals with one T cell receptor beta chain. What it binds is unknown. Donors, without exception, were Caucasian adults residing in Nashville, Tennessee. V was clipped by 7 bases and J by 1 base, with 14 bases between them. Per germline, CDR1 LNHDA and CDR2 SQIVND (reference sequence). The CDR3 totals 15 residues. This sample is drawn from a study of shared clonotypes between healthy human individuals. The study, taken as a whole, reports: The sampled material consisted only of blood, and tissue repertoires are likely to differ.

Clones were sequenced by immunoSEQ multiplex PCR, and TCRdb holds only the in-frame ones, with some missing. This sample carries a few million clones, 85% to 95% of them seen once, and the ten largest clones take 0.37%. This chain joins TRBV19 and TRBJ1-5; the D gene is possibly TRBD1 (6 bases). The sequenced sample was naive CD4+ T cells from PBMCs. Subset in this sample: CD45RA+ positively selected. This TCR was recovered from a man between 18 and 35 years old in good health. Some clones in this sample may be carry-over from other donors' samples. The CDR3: CASKAGGGSNQPQHF. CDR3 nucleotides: TGTGCCAGTAAGGCCGGAGGGGGAAGCAATCAGCCCCAGCATTTT.